The present TCR beta chain was sequenced within a study of blood T cell repertoires in COVID-19. This table comes from immunoSEQ multiplex PCR, and its TCRdb copy is limited to in-frame clones, with some not included. The sample has 350,000 to 450,000 clones; 75% to 90% are singletons. Participants came from some 23 US areas, aged about 18 to 89 years. Germline loops: CDR1 SGHRS, CDR2 YFSETQ. Trimming shortened V by 4 bases and J by 0 bases, and 6 bases separated the two germline ends. The CDR3 contains 13 residues. Sequenced input: PBMCs or T cells enriched from blood (not recorded which). The clonotype originates from a woman between 45 and 65 years old who had recovered from COVID-19. The genes are TRBV5-1 and TRBJ2-3; TRBD2 is a possible D gene (6 bases). The CDR3, as DNA: TGCGCCAGCAGCCGGGGGAGCACAGATACGCAGTATTTT. Residues: CASSRGSTDTQYF.